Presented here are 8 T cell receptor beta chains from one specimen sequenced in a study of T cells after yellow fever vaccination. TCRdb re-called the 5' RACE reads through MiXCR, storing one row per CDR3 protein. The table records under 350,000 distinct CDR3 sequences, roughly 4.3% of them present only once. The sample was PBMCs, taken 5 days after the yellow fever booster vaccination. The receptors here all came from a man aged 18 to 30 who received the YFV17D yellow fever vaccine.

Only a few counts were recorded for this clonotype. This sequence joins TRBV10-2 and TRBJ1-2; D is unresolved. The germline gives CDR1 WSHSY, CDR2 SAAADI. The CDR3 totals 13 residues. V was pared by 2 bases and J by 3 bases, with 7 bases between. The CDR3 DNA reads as TGCGCCAGCAGTGAGAAAACAGACTATGGCTACACCTTC. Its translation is CASSEKTDYGYTF.

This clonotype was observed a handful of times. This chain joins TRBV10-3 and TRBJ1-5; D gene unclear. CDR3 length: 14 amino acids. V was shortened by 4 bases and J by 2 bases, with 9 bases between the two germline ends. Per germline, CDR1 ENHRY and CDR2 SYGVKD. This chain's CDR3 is CAISAREGNQPQHF. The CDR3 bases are TGTGCCATCAGTGCTAGGGAAGGCAATCAGCCCCAGCATTTT.

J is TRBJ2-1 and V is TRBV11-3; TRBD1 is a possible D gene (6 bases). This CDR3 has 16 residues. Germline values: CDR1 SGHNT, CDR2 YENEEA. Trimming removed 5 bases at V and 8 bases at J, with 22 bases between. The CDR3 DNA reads TGTGCCAGCAGCCCCTCCCACATGGGGGCTTGGGATGAGCAGTTCTTC. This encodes CASSPSHMGAWDEQFF.

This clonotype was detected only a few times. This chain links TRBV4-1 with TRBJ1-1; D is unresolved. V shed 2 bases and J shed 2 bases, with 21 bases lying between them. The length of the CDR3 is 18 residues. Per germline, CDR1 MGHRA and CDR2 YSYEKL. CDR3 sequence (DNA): TGCGCCAGCAGCCAAACTGCCCATAGCGGACGGATTAACACTGAAGCTTTCTTT. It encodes CASSQTAHSGRINTEAFF.

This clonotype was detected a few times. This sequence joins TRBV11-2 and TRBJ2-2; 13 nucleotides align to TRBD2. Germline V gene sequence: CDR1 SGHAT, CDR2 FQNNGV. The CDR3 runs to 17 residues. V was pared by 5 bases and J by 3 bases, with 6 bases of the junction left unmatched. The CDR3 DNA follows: TGTGCCAGCAGCCCCGGACTAGCGGGGGCCTACACCGGGGAGCTGTTTTTT. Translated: CASSPGLAGAYTGELFF.

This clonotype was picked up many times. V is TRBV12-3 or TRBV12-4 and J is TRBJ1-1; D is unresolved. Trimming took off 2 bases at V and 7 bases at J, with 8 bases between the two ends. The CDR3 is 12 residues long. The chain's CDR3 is CASSLFLGEAFF. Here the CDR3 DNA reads TGTGCCAGCAGTTTATTTCTCGGTGAAGCTTTCTTT.

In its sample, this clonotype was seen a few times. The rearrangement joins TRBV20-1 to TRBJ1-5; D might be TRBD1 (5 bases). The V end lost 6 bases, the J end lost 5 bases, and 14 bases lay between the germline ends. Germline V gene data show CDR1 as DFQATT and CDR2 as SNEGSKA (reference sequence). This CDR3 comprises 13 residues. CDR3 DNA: TGCAGTGCGACCAGGGAGCTACATCAGCCCCAGCATTTT. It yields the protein CSATRELHQPQHF.

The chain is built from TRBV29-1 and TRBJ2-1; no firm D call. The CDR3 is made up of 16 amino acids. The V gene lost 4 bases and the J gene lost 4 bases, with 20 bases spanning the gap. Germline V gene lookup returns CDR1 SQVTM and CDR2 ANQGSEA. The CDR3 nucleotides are TGCAGCGTTGTTCATCTGAGAGCTGTGAGGTACAATGAGCAGTTCTTC. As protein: CSVVHLRAVRYNEQFF.